Shown below are 29 T cell receptor beta chains from a single sample sequenced in a study of T cell repertoires in cytomegalovirus infection (dated by TCRdb to between 2018 and 2021). No antigen is known for these receptors. The sample's treatment or condition, from its label and the paper: in vitro stimulation with specific CMV peptide epitopes to enrich CMV-specific T cells. These reads were obtained on an Illumina HiSeq 1500. TCRdb handled the public reads itself, with Q25 trimming in fastp and clone calling in MiXCR, and kept productive beta chains. Rows with one shared CDR3 protein collapse into an entry with the most common genes and DNA. The sample table lists fewer than 900,000 distinct CDR3 sequences, almost 30% of them with a count of one. Roughly 14% of the sample is in the top ten clones. Sequencing used cultured CD8+ T cells from PBMCs, obtained from culture after CMV antigen stimulation. The receptors were sampled from a human donor in good health (CMV status not recorded). Some clones in this sample may be carry-over from other donors' samples.

This chain uses TRBV9 with TRBJ2-3, with a weak D call TRBD2 (6 bases). V shed 0 bases and J shed 1 base, with 12 bases lying between them. CDR1 SGDLS and CDR2 YYNGEE come from the germline V gene. This CDR3 is 16 amino acids long. Here the CDR3 reads CASSVGDSLGTDTQYF. The CDR3 coding sequence is TGTGCCAGCAGCGTAGGGGACTCCCTGGGCACAGATACGCAGTATTTT.

The chain recombines TRBV7-6 with TRBJ1-2; D is uncertain. The CDR3 has 13 amino acids. Germline values: CDR1 SGHVS, CDR2 FNYEAQ. Trimming cost V 5 bases and J 6 bases, with 13 bases left between them. CDR3 nucleotides: TGTGCCAGCAGCCCGGGTCAGCCGGATGGCTACACCTTC. This codes for CASSPGQPDGYTF.

This clonotype appeared a few times. The chain joins TRBV28 to TRBJ1-1; TRBD1 agrees at 8 bases. The germline V gene encodes CDR1 MDHEN and CDR2 SYDVKM. V shed 5 bases, J shed 6 bases, and the junction held 8 bases outside the gene matches. The length of the CDR3 is 14 residues. For the CDR3, the DNA is TGTGCCAGCAGTGCAGCAGGGGGCATCTCTGAAGCTTTCTTT. It yields the protein CASSAAGGISEAFF.

The chain employs TRBV5-4 and TRBJ2-7; 7 bases line up with TRBD1. Per germline, CDR1 SGHNT and CDR2 YYREEE (reference sequence). There are 14 residues in the CDR3. After removal of 4 bases from V and 1 base from J, the junction contained 5 bases not matched to a gene. This CDR3 reads CASSIGQASYEQYV. Written as DNA, the CDR3 is TGTGCCAGCAGCATAGGACAGGCTTCCTACGAGCAGTACGTC.

The chain uses TRBV5-5 and TRBJ1-5; D gene unclear. Germline CDR1 SGHKS, CDR2 YYEKEE (reference sequence). Trimming removed 3 bases from V and 5 bases from J, with 9 bases in between. The CDR3 totals 13 residues. The CDR3 bases are TGTGCCAGCAGCTCAGACGTAGATCAGCCCCAGCATTTT. Translated, it gives CASSSDVDQPQHF.

There are a few counts of this clonotype. The chain links TRBV11-2 to TRBJ2-7; D is ambiguous. The V end lost 6 bases, the J end lost 4 bases, and 16 bases lay between the germline ends. Germline V gene sequence: CDR1 SGHAT, CDR2 FQNNGV. The CDR3 runs to 14 residues. In nucleotides, the CDR3 is TGTGCCAGCAGTCTTGGATATGTGGGATACGAGCAGTACGTC. Translating it yields CASSLGYVGYEQYV.

This chain connects TRBV7-6 to TRBJ1-5, with TRBD1 as a possible D gene (5 bases). This CDR3 contains 15 residues. Germline CDR1 and CDR2: SGHVS and FNYEAQ. The V and J ends lost 0 bases and 1 base respectively, with 7 bases between them. Here the CDR3 reads CASSLARQSNQPQHF. In nucleotides, the CDR3 is TGTGCCAGCAGCTTAGCGCGACAGAGCAATCAGCCCCAGCATTTT.

V and J are TRBV12-3 or TRBV12-4 and TRBJ2-3; D is possibly TRBD2 (6 bases). The CDR3 loop spans 18 amino acids. Trimming shortened V by 5 bases and J by 2 bases, and 23 bases separated the two germline ends. DNA for the CDR3: TGTGCCAGCAGTCTCCTCGGGGTAGCGGAGGCCTACACAGATACGCAGTATTTT. Its translation: CASSLLGVAEAYTDTQYF.

As to this clonotype: At one boundary the junction diverges from the germline segment, which might be a read error. The chain combines TRBV7-6 with TRBJ2-2; D is perhaps TRBD2 (6 bases). The CDR3 runs 16 residues. Looked up from germline, CDR1 is SGHVS and CDR2 is FNYEAQ. The CDR3 bases are TGTGCTAGCAGCTCCGAATACGGGGGAGGAACCGGGGAGCTGTTTTTT. The encoded protein is CASSSEYGGGTGELFF.

This chain connects TRBV20-1 to TRBJ1-3, with D unclear. With 0 bases removed from V and 1 base from J, the gap between germline ends came to 7 bases. CDR3 length: 14 residues. Germline V lookup: CDR1 DFQATT, CDR2 SNEGSKA (reference sequence). The CDR3 region is CSARDLGSGNTIYF. CDR3 DNA: TGCAGTGCTAGAGATCTGGGTTCTGGAAACACCATATATTTT.

The chain uses TRBV20-1 and TRBJ1-6; no firm D call. The CDR3 sequence is 16 residues long. Germline V gene sequence: CDR1 DFQATT, CDR2 SNEGSKA (reference sequence). Trimming pared 0 bases from V and 0 bases from J, leaving 9 bases between. The CDR3 DNA reads as TGCAGTGCTAGAGAATGGGGATTCTCCTATAATTCACCCCTCCACTTT. Residues: CSAREWGFSYNSPLHF.

This clonotype was counted many times. This sequence joins TRBV7-8 and TRBJ2-1, with D perhaps matching TRBD2 (5 bases). Germline values: CDR1 SGHVS, CDR2 FQNEAQ. The CDR3 covers 12 residues. Trimming stripped 3 bases from V and 6 bases from J, with 6 bases between. The CDR3 loop is CASSLGSNEQFF. Here the CDR3 DNA reads TGTGCCAGCAGCTTGGGGAGCAATGAGCAGTTCTTC.

The chain recombines TRBV20-1 with TRBJ2-5; the match to TRBD2 covers 7 bases. Germline V gives CDR1 DFQATT, CDR2 SNEGSKA (reference sequence). Trimming took 3 bases from V and 6 from J; bases not matched to a gene: 7. The CDR3 spans 13 residues. For the CDR3, the DNA is TGCAGTGCTAGCCGGGAGGTGGGGAAGACCCAGTACTTC. Amino acids: CSASREVGKTQYF.

This clonotype was seen a handful of times. The J gene is TRBJ2-7, the V gene TRBV12-3 or TRBV12-4, with D uncertain. With 1 base removed from V and 6 bases from J, the gap between germline ends came to 10 bases. The CDR3 length is 13 residues. The CDR3 region has the DNA TGTGCCAGCAGTTTAGTGGCCGCCGGCGAGCAGTACTTC. Protein product: CASSLVAAGEQYF.

This clonotype appeared a few times. The rearrangement uses TRBV6-6 and TRBJ2-1, with D tentatively TRBD1 (5 bases). The germline V gene encodes CDR1 MNHNY and CDR2 SVGAGI (reference sequence). V was pared by 9 bases and J by 9 bases, with 6 bases between. The CDR3 is made up of 9 amino acids. The CDR3, as DNA: TGTGCCAGTGGGGCTGAGCAGTTCTTC. Translating gives CASGAEQFF.

V and J are TRBV2 and TRBJ1-6, with a weak D call TRBD1 (5 bases). The germline V gene encodes CDR1 SNHLY and CDR2 FYNNEI. CDR3 length equals 16 residues. Trimming removed 7 bases from V and 4 bases from J, with 17 bases in between. CDR3: CASIKGVPGYNSPLHF. For the CDR3, the DNA is TGTGCCAGCATTAAAGGGGTGCCGGGTTATAATTCACCCCTCCACTTT.

This clonotype has just a few counts. The rearrangement uses TRBV12-3 or TRBV12-4 and TRBJ1-1; TRBD1 might be the D (6 bases). The CDR3 consists of 12 residues. Trimming took 5 bases from V and 8 from J, leaving 12 bases between them. The CDR3 bases are TGTGCCAGCAGTAGACAGGCTTGGGAAGCTTTCTTT. Translation gives CASSRQAWEAFF.

This clonotype was counted many times. J is TRBJ1-1 and V is TRBV7-2; unclear D gene. The CDR3 is made up of 13 amino acids. V lost 2 bases to trimming and J lost 8 bases, with 12 bases between them. Germline values: CDR1 SGHTA, CDR2 FQGNSA. CDR3 DNA: TGTGCCAGCAGCTTAAATGTGGTTCTCGAAGCTTTCTTT. It is translated as CASSLNVVLEAFF.

The chain combines TRBV28 with TRBJ2-1, with TRBD2 identical over 9 bases. Per germline, CDR1 MDHEN and CDR2 SYDVKM. J gave up 12 bases and V 1 base, and 7 bases lay outside the gene matches. The CDR3 is made up of 14 amino acids. CDR3 sequence reads: CASSLSGLARVQFF. The CDR3 DNA is TGTGCCAGCAGTTTATCGGGACTAGCAAGGGTGCAGTTCTTC.

The sample holds a few counts of this clonotype. V gene TRBV5-1 combines with J gene TRBJ1-2; D not resolved. CDR1 and CDR2 (germline): SGHRS, YFSETQ. The germline V and J ends were trimmed by 4 bases and 7 bases, with 8 bases remaining between them. The CDR3 has 11 amino acids. The chain's CDR3 is CASSHGSGYTF. CDR3 nucleotide sequence: TGCGCCAGCAGCCACGGGTCTGGCTACACCTTC.

The rearrangement joins TRBV11-1 to TRBJ2-2; 7 nucleotides line up with TRBD2. Trimming removed 1 base from V and 3 bases from J; junction bases left unmatched: 5. The CDR3 contains 16 residues. Germline V gene data show CDR1 as SGHAT and CDR2 as FQDESV (reference sequence). The CDR3 DNA reads TGTGCCAGCAGCTTAGGGGACTACTTGGACACCGGGGAGCTGTTTTTT. Its protein product is CASSLGDYLDTGELFF. Variable domain in full (rest from reference TRBV11-1 and TRBJ2-2): EAEVAQSPRYKITEKSQAVAFWCDPISGHATLYWYRQILGQGPELLVQFQDESVVDDSQLPKDRFSAERLKGVDSTLKIQPAELGDSAMYLCASSLGDYLDTGELFFGEGSRLTVL.

The V call is TRBV4-1, the J call TRBJ2-5, with a weak D call TRBD2 (6 bases). This CDR3 region has 15 residues. CDR1 MGHRA and CDR2 YSYEKL come from the germline V gene. V lost 4 bases and J lost 1, with 13 bases in between. CDR3 in DNA: TGCGCCAGCAGCCCTTTAATGGGGGGCCAAGAGACCCAGTACTTC. Protein product: CASSPLMGGQETQYF.

The rearrangement uses TRBV7-6 and TRBJ2-7; D call uncertain. Between the trimmed V and J ends, which lost 5 bases and 12 bases, there was a span of 17 bases. This CDR3 has 12 amino acids. CDR1 is SGHVS and CDR2 is FNYEAQ in the germline V gene. The DNA of the CDR3 is TGTGCCAGCAGCGATGACAACCGGATCGCGTACTTC. Protein product: CASSDDNRIAYF.

Ten or more counts support this clonotype. This sequence joins TRBV7-2 and TRBJ2-5, with 11 bases aligning to TRBD1. After removal of 5 bases from V and 4 bases from J, the junction contained 6 bases not matched to a gene. Germline values: CDR1 SGHTA, CDR2 FQGNSA. The CDR3 covers 15 residues. The CDR3 reads CASSERDRGIETQYF. DNA of the CDR3: TGTGCCAGCAGCGAGAGGGACAGGGGGATAGAGACCCAGTACTTC.

The sample holds a few counts of this clonotype. V is TRBV10-3 and J is TRBJ1-2; D is uncertain. In germline, CDR1 is ENHRY, CDR2 SYGVKD. Between the trimmed V and J ends, which lost 3 bases and 6 bases, there was a span of 11 bases. This CDR3 is built from 13 residues. This CDR3 reads CAISDYPGDGYTF. The CDR3 DNA reads TGTGCCATCAGTGATTACCCCGGCGATGGCTACACCTTC.

V gene TRBV20-1 combines with J gene TRBJ2-3; a possible D gene is TRBD1 (6 bases). The V end was cut by 1 base, the J end by 1 base, with 15 bases between. This CDR3 comprises 16 residues. CDR1 and CDR2 (germline): DFQATT, SNEGSKA (reference sequence). This CDR3 reads CSARVGAGDGTDTQYF. The CDR3 nucleotides read TGCAGTGCTAGAGTGGGGGCAGGGGATGGCACAGATACGCAGTATTTT.

This clonotype came up many times. The chain employs TRBV7-3 and TRBJ1-2; possible D gene TRBD1, 6 bases. This CDR3 is built from 14 residues. Germline V lookup: CDR1 SGHTA, CDR2 FQGTGA. Trimming left V 1 base short and J 3 bases short, with 9 bases between. The CDR3 protein is CASSLNGGDYGYTF. CDR3 coding DNA: TGTGCCAGCAGCTTAAACGGGGGCGACTATGGCTACACCTTC.

The CDR3: CASSARGGPNDPFF. The CDR3 bases are TGTGCCAGCAGCGCTAGGGGAGGGCCAAACGATCCGTTCTTC. This chain uses TRBV7-9 with TRBJ2-1; 7 nucleotides align to TRBD2. The CDR3 length is 14 residues. CDR1 is SEHNR and CDR2 is FQNEAQ in the germline V gene (reference sequence). V gave up 5 bases and J gave up 15 bases; unmatched junction bases: 16.

This clonotype was seen at least ten times. The chain carries TRBV7-8 and TRBJ2-3, with 14 bases that match TRBD2. The CDR3 length is 18 residues. Germline V gene data show CDR1 as SGHVS and CDR2 as FQNEAQ. The junction had 10 bases not matched to a gene; V was cut back by 5 bases and J by 3 bases. The CDR3 region is CASSPRTSGGIGTDTQYF. CDR3 nucleotide sequence: TGTGCCAGCAGCCCCCGGACTAGCGGGGGGATAGGTACAGATACGCAGTATTTT.